This T cell receptor (beta chain) was identified during a study of CD8 T cells in ankylosing spondylitis (dated by TCRdb to about 2017). Regarding the study in general: The study set out to find disease-linked TCR variants by profiling T cell receptor beta repertoires in ankylosing spondylitis patients and healthy donors. The full study cohort comprised some 27 ankylosing spondylitis patients and over 95 healthy donors. Peripheral blood was sampled, and synovial fluid was also collected from ankylosing spondylitis patients.

From the germline V gene, CDR1 is SQVTM and CDR2 is ANQGSEA. Ends trimmed: V by 4 bases, J by 5 bases; bases unmatched to a gene: 4. Taken from cysteine to phenylalanine, the CDR3 has 15 residues. The kept DNA is CDR3 alone, 45 bases in frame from the first base. Sequencing was carried out with an Illumina MiSeq. Quantitative 5'-RACE with molecular barcodes was used to prepare TCR beta libraries. The paper's data handling went like this. Disease-linked TCR variants were identified with a new computational method built on a probabilistic model of VDJ rearrangement. TCRdb reanalyzed the raw reads on its own, using fastp at Q25 for trimming and MiXCR for clone calling, and kept in-frame beta chains. For every CDR3 protein sequence, its rows merge into one entry that carries the most common genes and DNA. For this entry, the V and J calls and clone size follow TCRdb and not the study's own pipeline. In all, the sample holds under 30,000 distinct CDR3 sequences, and 10% to 15% of those were seen once. Clones ranked in the top ten supply about 32% of the sample.

Findings and caveats that apply to the study as a whole: A TCR beta motif made up of several highly homologous amino acid variants appeared to be characteristic of blood from ankylosing spondylitis patients. The disease-linked clones showed a CD8+ phenotype and occurred at relatively low frequencies in peripheral blood. According to the report, matched synovial fluid samples from ankylosing spondylitis patients were significantly enriched for the disease-linked clones. Some motif variants were previously reported in synovial fluid and blood of reactive arthritis patients, suggesting common disease-initiation mechanisms.

With respect to this clonotype: The antigen it recognizes is unknown. No base-level quality is on record; no much larger clone is a single base apart.

The sequenced sample was blood. Recombination connected TRBV29-1 to TRBJ2-3, with 15 central nucleotides matching TRBD2. The origin of this receptor is a male donor with ankylosing spondylitis or in good health (not recorded which). CDR3 loop: CSVVTGLAGGDTQYF. The DNA sequence is as follows: TGCAGCGTTGTTACGGGACTAGCGGGGGGAGATACGCAGTATTTT.